This TCR beta chain came from a study of T cell responses to AZD1222 COVID-19 vaccine. The CDR3 extends over 13 amino acids. Germline V gene sequence: CDR1 SGHAT, CDR2 FQNNGV. Trimming cost V 7 bases and J 2 bases, with 12 bases left between them. Assay used: immunoSEQ multiplex PCR; TCRdb lists only in-frame clones, some missing. The data show 75,000 to 100,000 clones, nearly 90% seen once. Broader study findings: Repertoire sampling occurred only after the peak T cell response.

This clone showed up just once. The antigen is not known. This chain connects TRBV11-2 to TRBJ2-7; D may be TRBD1 (6 bases). The clonotype comes from an adult in good health. The material sequenced was peripheral blood, taken on day 0 of AZD1222 vaccination. The CDR3 DNA is TGTGCCAGCAAAGTTGGGGGCCCCTACGAGCAGTACTTC. Its translation is CASKVGGPYEQYF.